Included here is one T cell receptor (beta chain) sequence, with context. Method: immunoSEQ multiplex PCR; TCRdb's copy keeps in-frame clones and lacks some. This sample carries some 10,000 clones, around four fifths of them seen once, and the ten largest clones take 25% to 40%. This entry comes from a study of blood T cell repertoires in COVID-19. V lost 1 base and J lost 1, with 4 bases in between. The CDR3 is made up of 13 amino acids. The V gene's germline CDR1 is SGHAT and CDR2 FQNNGV. Material for sequencing was peripheral blood. The chain joins TRBV11-2 to TRBJ1-1, with no clear D. The clonotype comes from a man in his fifties or sixties with active COVID-19. The CDR3 region is CASSLGANTEAFF. As DNA, the CDR3 is TGTGCCAGCAGCTTAGGAGCGAACACTGAAGCTTTCTTT.